This is a list of T cell receptor beta chains from one sample in a study of CD8 T cells in ankylosing spondylitis. Each CDR3 protein gets one entry after TCRdb re-called the 5' RACE reads with MiXCR. This sample has roughly 40,000 distinct CDR3 sequences; around 2.8% occur once, and the top ten carry about 4.8%. Sequenced: blood, either unsorted or a sorted T cell fraction (not recorded which). These receptor sequences come from a male donor with ankylosing spondylitis or in good health (not recorded which). The CDR3 runs from the conserved cysteine through the conserved F or W. Fields, in order: J gene, D gene, V gene, CDR3 length, clone size, CDR3 DNA, CDR3 protein. A D gene is named only where the DNA matches it firmly. Rows give clone size only sometimes, using once, few, many, or a class for an expanded clone.

j_call: TRBJ2-2; d_call: TRBD2; v_call: TRBV9; cdr3_length: 18; clone_size: many; cdr3_nt: TGTGCCAGCAGCCGCGGGACTAGCGGGAGAGTCGGCACCGGGGAGCTGTTTTTT; cdr3_aa: CASSRGTSGRVGTGELFF
j_call: TRBJ1-5; d_call: TRBD1; v_call: TRBV9; cdr3_length: 13; clone_size: many; cdr3_nt: TGTGCCAGCAGCGGGACAGGGACCCAGCCCCAGCATTTT; cdr3_aa: CASSGTGTQPQHF
j_call: TRBJ2-2; d_call: TRBD2; v_call: TRBV9; cdr3_length: 15; clone_size: many; cdr3_nt: TGTGCCAGCAGCCCCTTTAGCGGGAGCACCGGGGAGCTGTTTTTT; cdr3_aa: CASSPFSGSTGELFF
j_call: TRBJ2-7; d_call: TRBD1; v_call: TRBV9; cdr3_length: 15; clone_size: many; cdr3_nt: TGTGCCAGCAGCCCCAGGACAGGGGGCATCTACGAGCAGTACTTC; cdr3_aa: CASSPRTGGIYEQYF
j_call: TRBJ2-7; d_call: .; v_call: TRBV9; cdr3_length: 14; clone_size: many; cdr3_nt: TGTGCCAGCAGCGTAGATGGACAGCCCTACGAGCAGTACTTC; cdr3_aa: CASSVDGQPYEQYF
j_call: TRBJ2-1; d_call: TRBD2; v_call: TRBV9; cdr3_length: 12; clone_size: many; cdr3_nt: TGTGCCAGCAGCGTGGACGCGGGAGGGCAGTTCTTC; cdr3_aa: CASSVDAGGQFF
j_call: TRBJ2-2; d_call: .; v_call: TRBV9; cdr3_length: 18; clone_size: many; cdr3_nt: TGTGCCAGCAGCGTAGCCCTAACAGGGTCGGTATATTCCGGGGAGCTGTTTTTT; cdr3_aa: CASSVALTGSVYSGELFF
j_call: TRBJ2-7; d_call: .; v_call: TRBV9; cdr3_length: 15; clone_size: few; cdr3_nt: TGTGCCAGCAGCGTAGGGGACGGGTACTCCTACGAGCAGTACTTC; cdr3_aa: CASSVGDGYSYEQYF
j_call: TRBJ2-5; d_call: .; v_call: TRBV9; cdr3_length: 13; clone_size: many; cdr3_nt: TGTGCCAGCAGCGTAAGTCTAGATAGGACCCAGTACTTC; cdr3_aa: CASSVSLDRTQYF
j_call: TRBJ2-7; d_call: .; v_call: TRBV9; cdr3_length: 18; clone_size: many; cdr3_nt: TGTGCCAGCAGCCTAGCCCCCCAAGGCGGGGCAGGACTTAACGAGCAGTACTTC; cdr3_aa: CASSLAPQGGAGLNEQYF
j_call: TRBJ1-1; d_call: TRBD1; v_call: TRBV9; cdr3_length: 13; clone_size: many; cdr3_nt: TGTGCCAGCAGCGACAGGGGTCGGGGGGAAGCTTTCTTT; cdr3_aa: CASSDRGRGEAFF
j_call: TRBJ2-1; d_call: TRBD2; v_call: TRBV9; cdr3_length: 15; clone_size: many; cdr3_nt: TGTGCCAGCAGCGAGTGGACTAGCGGGAGGCCTGAGCAGTTCTTC; cdr3_aa: CASSEWTSGRPEQFF
j_call: TRBJ2-3; d_call: TRBD2; v_call: TRBV9; cdr3_length: 20; clone_size: many; cdr3_nt: TGTGCCAGCAGCGCGTACCCCGGGACTAGCGGGGGTTCTAGCACAGATACGCAGTATTTT; cdr3_aa: CASSAYPGTSGGSSTDTQYF
j_call: TRBJ2-7; d_call: .; v_call: TRBV9; cdr3_length: 14; clone_size: many; cdr3_nt: TGTGCCAGCAGCGTATCCCAGACAGTACAGGGGCAGTACTTC; cdr3_aa: CASSVSQTVQGQYF
j_call: TRBJ2-7; d_call: .; v_call: TRBV9; cdr3_length: 14; clone_size: many; cdr3_nt: TGTGCCAGCAGCCCTGGAACATTTTCCTACGAGCAGTACTTC; cdr3_aa: CASSPGTFSYEQYF
j_call: TRBJ2-1; d_call: .; v_call: TRBV9; cdr3_length: 15; clone_size: many; cdr3_nt: TGTGCCAGCACCAGGGGGGGGAGCTCCTACAATGAGCAGTTCTTC; cdr3_aa: CASTRGGSSYNEQFF
j_call: TRBJ2-7; d_call: .; v_call: TRBV9; cdr3_length: 14; clone_size: many; cdr3_nt: TGTGCCAGCAGCGTAGTAGCGGCCTCCTACGAGCAGTACTTC; cdr3_aa: CASSVVAASYEQYF
j_call: TRBJ2-7; d_call: TRBD2; v_call: TRBV9; cdr3_length: 14; clone_size: many; cdr3_nt: TGTGCCAGCAGTGTAAGCGGGACCTCCCTGGAGCAGTACTTC; cdr3_aa: CASSVSGTSLEQYF
j_call: TRBJ2-5; d_call: .; v_call: TRBV9; cdr3_length: 14; clone_size: many; cdr3_nt: TGTGCCAGCAGCGTCGCGGGTGTGCGAGAGACCCAGTACTTC; cdr3_aa: CASSVAGVRETQYF
j_call: TRBJ2-1; d_call: TRBD2; v_call: TRBV9; cdr3_length: 17; clone_size: many; cdr3_nt: TGTGCCAGCAGCGGAAGCCGGACTAGCGGGAGTGCTGATGAGCAGTTCTTC; cdr3_aa: CASSGSRTSGSADEQFF
j_call: TRBJ2-7; d_call: .; v_call: TRBV9; cdr3_length: 13; clone_size: many; cdr3_nt: TGTGCCAGCAGCACTAGGATAGGCGGCGAGCAGTACTTC; cdr3_aa: CASSTRIGGEQYF
j_call: TRBJ2-6; d_call: .; v_call: TRBV9; cdr3_length: 14; clone_size: many; cdr3_nt: TGTGCCAGCAGCGTAGAGGGCGGGGCCAACGTCCTGACTTTC; cdr3_aa: CASSVEGGANVLTF
j_call: TRBJ2-7; d_call: TRBD1; v_call: TRBV9; cdr3_length: 15; clone_size: many; cdr3_nt: TGTGCCAGCAGCCCGCGACAGGGGGGAACCTACGAGCAGTACTTC; cdr3_aa: CASSPRQGGTYEQYF
j_call: TRBJ2-7; d_call: .; v_call: TRBV9; cdr3_length: 12; clone_size: many; cdr3_nt: TGTGCCAGCAGCGTCCGGGACAACGAGCAGTACTTC; cdr3_aa: CASSVRDNEQYF
j_call: TRBJ2-1; d_call: TRBD1; v_call: TRBV9; cdr3_length: 11; clone_size: many; cdr3_nt: TGTGCCAGCAGCACAGGGGGTGAGCAGTTCTTC; cdr3_aa: CASSTGGEQFF
j_call: TRBJ2-1; d_call: .; v_call: TRBV9; cdr3_length: 16; clone_size: many; cdr3_nt: TGTGCCAGCAGCGTAGAGAGATTAGCGAACCACAATGAGCAGTTCTTC; cdr3_aa: CASSVERLANHNEQFF
j_call: TRBJ2-5; d_call: .; v_call: TRBV9; cdr3_length: 13; clone_size: many; cdr3_nt: TGTGCCAGCAGCGGGCTAGGGGGAGAGACCCAGTACTTC; cdr3_aa: CASSGLGGETQYF
j_call: TRBJ1-6; d_call: .; v_call: TRBV9; cdr3_length: 14; clone_size: many; cdr3_nt: TGTGCCAGCAGCGTAGGATACAGCAATTCACCCCTCCACTTT; cdr3_aa: CASSVGYSNSPLHF
j_call: TRBJ1-1; d_call: TRBD1; v_call: TRBV9; cdr3_length: 18; clone_size: many; cdr3_nt: TGTGCCAGCAGCGTAGCTATCGGGGACAGTAGGGAGAACACTGAAGCTTTCTTT; cdr3_aa: CASSVAIGDSRENTEAFF
j_call: TRBJ2-3; d_call: TRBD2; v_call: TRBV9; cdr3_length: 14; clone_size: many; cdr3_nt: TGTGCCAGCAGCGGGCTAGCGGGAGGAGATACGCAGTATTTT; cdr3_aa: CASSGLAGGDTQYF
j_call: TRBJ2-7; d_call: .; v_call: TRBV21-1; cdr3_length: 16; clone_size: many; cdr3_nt: TGTGCCAGCAGCAAAGGGGGGCGGGAGGAGATCGGCGAGCAGTACTTC; cdr3_aa: CASSKGGREEIGEQYF
j_call: TRBJ1-1; d_call: TRBD1; v_call: TRBV9; cdr3_length: 13; clone_size: .; cdr3_nt: TGTGCCAGCAGCGAACAGGGGGGCACTGAAGCTTTCTTT; cdr3_aa: CASSEQGGTEAFF
j_call: TRBJ2-1; d_call: TRBD2; v_call: TRBV9; cdr3_length: 14; clone_size: many; cdr3_nt: TGTGCCAGCAACTCGCCTAGCGGGAGGGATGAGCAGTTCTTC; cdr3_aa: CASNSPSGRDEQFF
j_call: TRBJ2-5; d_call: TRBD1; v_call: TRBV9; cdr3_length: 15; clone_size: many; cdr3_nt: TGTGCCAGCAGCGTCCTGACAGGGGTTCTAGAGACCCAGTACTTC; cdr3_aa: CASSVLTGVLETQYF
j_call: TRBJ1-6; d_call: .; v_call: TRBV9; cdr3_length: 15; clone_size: many; cdr3_nt: TGTGCCAGCAGCGGAGGGCAGGCGACGAATTCACCCCTCCACTTT; cdr3_aa: CASSGGQATNSPLHF
j_call: TRBJ2-2; d_call: .; v_call: TRBV9; cdr3_length: 15; clone_size: many; cdr3_nt: TGTGCCAGCAGCGTAGAAGGGGGAAACACCGGGGAGCTGTTTTTT; cdr3_aa: CASSVEGGNTGELFF